This TCR beta chain was identified during a study of T cell repertoires in aging, cancer and after chemotherapy. Overall study results and limits: Age-matched healthy donors had significantly more diverse, less clonal blood TCR repertoires than untreated cancer patients. Loss of evenness, beyond lost richness, contributed to age-related TCR diversity decline in cancer patients. These repertoire data do not allow conclusions about immunological memory after chemotherapy.

In its sample, this clonotype ranks as medium-sized. Antigen unknown. Germline CDR1 is SGHVS and CDR2 is FNYEAQ. J was trimmed by 1 base and V by 5 bases; bases with no gene match: 5. This CDR3 region has 15 residues. Amplification of TCR beta used genomic DNA extracted from peripheral blood. Multiplex touch-down PCR with TRB-A/B primers amplified rearranged V-D-J TRB sequences. TCRdb reprocessed the multiplex PCR reads with MiXCR, giving one entry per CDR3 protein. Of some 9,000 distinct CDR3 sequences detected, about 24% appear once; the ten largest clones hold around 3%. The chain combines TRBV7-6 with TRBJ1-5, with 7 positions matching TRBD1. The sequencing input was blood. The receptor was derived from a human donor in good health. This CDR3 reads CASSKGQSSNQPQHF. CDR3 bases: TGTGCCAGCAGCAAGGGACAGTCAAGCAATCAGCCCCAGCATTTT.